The clone carrying this T cell receptor beta chain showed up just once. Its specificity is not known. This specimen comes from a study of graft-versus-host responses after intestinal transplantation. In the study overall: Among the recipients, transplants were multivisceral, liver-intestinal, or isolated intestinal. Among the recipients, all got anti-thymocyte globulin induction and then tacrolimus and steroids for approximately 3 years. Study-wide results and limits: Some patients had graft-donor T cell macrochimerism. In their allografts, the ratios of graft-versus-host to host-versus-graft T cell clones were high. Recipient bone marrow held GvH clones, some seen earlier in ileum or blood.

Clones were sequenced by immunoSEQ multiplex PCR, and TCRdb holds only the in-frame ones, with some missing. This table has roughly 120,000 clones, 90% appearing once. Germline CDR1 and CDR2: LNHDA and SQIVND (reference sequence). V gave up 1 base and J gave up 7 bases; unmatched junction bases: 4. This CDR3 is 14 amino acids long. Sequenced material: unstimulated CD4+ T cells sorted from spleen or lymph node cells, taken before intestinal transplant. The chain employs TRBV19 and TRBJ2-7, with 10 bases aligning to TRBD2. The receptor comes from a human donor who received an intestinal transplant. This CDR3 is CASSIGAGGREQYF. The CDR3 DNA reads as TGTGCCAGTAGTATAGGAGCGGGGGGGCGTGAGCAGTACTTC. The variable domain in full, completed from reference TRBV19 and TRBJ2-7, reads DGGITQSPKYLFRKEGQNVTLSCEQNLNHDAMYWYRQDPGQGLRLIYYSQIVNDFQKGDIAEGYSVSREKKESFPLTVTSAQKNPTAFYLCASSIGAGGREQYFGPGTRLTVT.